These T cell receptor beta chains were read from a single sample in a study of control samples from healthy donors and cancer patients. Only in-frame clones appear in the TCRdb table, and some are missing; sequencing was by immunoSEQ multiplex PCR. This sample has 75,000 to 100,000 clones, with almost 90% found just once. Sequenced: blood. Receptor source: a man aged 25 to 40 in good health. Each CDR3 is given with its conserved first and last residue. The D gene is left open where the match is weak. Clone size appears in some rows only: once, few, many, or a class for an expanded clone.

>TRBJ1-3|TRBV30|-|-
CAWEVRSGNTIYF
TGTGCCTGGGAAGTACGCTCTGGAAACACCATATATTTT
>TRBJ2-1|TRBV28|TRBD2|-
CASSLGEGFYNEQFF
TGTGCCAGCAGTTTGGGGGAGGGCTTTTACAATGAGCAGTTCTTC
>TRBJ1-4|TRBV5-6|TRBD1|-
CASSSTMTGENEKLFF
TGTGCCAGCAGCTCGACGATGACAGGGGAAAATGAAAAACTGTTTTTT
>TRBJ2-7|TRBV3-1/TRBV3-2|-|few
CASSQTTLPYEQYF
TGTGCCAGCAGCCAAACTACACTTCCCTACGAGCAGTACTTC
>TRBJ2-1|TRBV3-1/TRBV3-2|-|-
CASSQPPLGTSHNEQFF
TGTGCCAGCAGCCAACCCCCCCTAGGGACGTCCCACAATGAGCAGTTCTTC
>TRBJ1-2|TRBV18|-|-
CASSRAGTLEDGYTF
TGTGCCAGCTCACGGGCAGGGACCTTGGAGGATGGCTACACCTTC
>TRBJ2-4|TRBV10-3|-|-
CAIASPAKNIQYF
TGTGCCATCGCCTCGCCAGCCAAAAACATTCAGTACTTC
>TRBJ1-5|TRBV18|-|-
CASSPLQGTQHF
TGTGCCAGCTCACCATTGCAGGGCACCCAGCATTTT
>TRBJ2-3|TRBV28|TRBD2|-
CASIGLAEDTQYF
TGTGCCAGCATAGGACTAGCTGAAGATACGCAGTATTTT
>TRBJ2-1|TRBV15|-|-
CATSRDRGNEQFF
TGTGCCACCAGCAGAGATAGGGGCAATGAGCAGTTCTTC
>TRBJ1-1|TRBV19|-|-
CASTADGRYEAFF
TGTGCCAGTACCGCGGACGGGCGATATGAAGCTTTCTTT
>TRBJ1-1|TRBV29-1|-|once
CSVEYWAGAGTEAFF
TGCAGCGTTGAATATTGGGCAGGGGCGGGCACTGAAGCTTTCTTT
>TRBJ2-1|TRBV5-1|-|-
CASSLVGSNEQFF
TGCGCCAGCAGCTTGGTAGGCAGCAATGAGCAGTTCTTC
>TRBJ2-2|TRBV9|-|-
CASSQNRQLPANTGELFF
TGTGCCAGCAGCCAGAACAGACAGCTTCCTGCGAACACCGGGGAGCTGTTTTTT
>TRBJ1-5|TRBV27|-|-
CASSFRDQPQHF
TGTGCCAGCAGTTTCCGGGATCAGCCCCAGCATTTT
>TRBJ2-7|TRBV7-2|-|once
CASSLTSGRVTYEQYF
TGTGCCAGCAGCCTAACTTCAGGGCGGGTTACCTACGAGCAGTACTTC
>TRBJ1-2|TRBV18|TRBD1|-
CASSDRERLDYGYTF
TGTGCCAGCTCAGACAGGGAACGGTTGGACTATGGCTACACCTTC
>TRBJ2-6|TRBV11-2|TRBD1|-
CASSSFRGRGANVLTF
TGTGCCAGCAGCTCATTTAGGGGGCGTGGGGCCAACGTCCTGACTTTC
>TRBJ1-2|TRBV24-1|-|-
CATSLAGVYGYTF
TGTGCCACCAGTTTGGCAGGGGTCTATGGCTACACCTTC
>TRBJ2-3|TRBV18|-|-
CASSPAQGQDTQYF
TGTGCCAGCTCACCTGCGCAGGGTCAGGATACGCAGTATTTT
>TRBJ1-1|TRBV19|-|-
CASRDTGWATEAFF
TGTGCCAGTAGAGATACAGGGTGGGCCACTGAAGCTTTCTTT
>TRBJ1-1|TRBV5-1|TRBD1|-
CASSHRDRGRWSTEAFF
TGCGCCAGCAGCCACCGGGACAGGGGGCGCTGGAGCACTGAAGCTTTCTTT
>TRBJ2-5|TRBV7-3|TRBD2|-
CASSLGFSGRGETQYF
TGTGCCAGCAGCTTAGGTTTTAGCGGGAGAGGAGAGACCCAGTACTTC
>TRBJ1-1|TRBV29-1|TRBD1|-
CSVLGTGLTEAFF
TGCAGCGTCCTCGGGACAGGGTTGACTGAAGCTTTCTTT
>TRBJ2-4|TRBV5-1|-|-
CASSLEGRVGDIQYF
TGCGCCAGCAGCTTGGAAGGCAGGGTGGGAGACATTCAGTACTTC
>TRBJ1-4|TRBV27|TRBD1|-
CASSLDVPSVTRDRDEKLFF
TGTGCCAGCAGTTTAGACGTGCCCTCGGTTACTCGGGACAGGGATGAAAAACTGTTTTTT
>TRBJ1-4|TRBV6-5|TRBD1|-
CASSYSRTGGEKLFF
TGTGCCAGCAGTTACTCGAGGACAGGGGGAGAAAAACTGTTTTTT
>TRBJ2-1|TRBV28|-|few
CASSLSYRTPQFEQFF
TGTGCCAGCAGTCTATCCTACAGGACCCCGCAATTTGAGCAGTTCTTC
>TRBJ1-2|TRBV18|TRBD1|-
CASSLETGTANGYTF
TGTGCCAGCTCACTAGAAACCGGGACAGCGAACGGCTACACCTTC
>TRBJ1-1|TRBV29-1|-|-
CSVNREDTEAFF
TGCAGCGTTAACAGGGAGGACACTGAAGCTTTCTTT
>TRBJ1-2|TRBV4-2|-|-
CASSPPGHFYGYTF
TGTGCCAGCAGCCCGCCGGGACACTTCTATGGCTACACCTTC
>TRBJ2-7|TRBV27|TRBD1|-
CASSLNRGHEQYF
TGTGCCAGCAGTTTAAACAGGGGTCACGAGCAGTACTTC
>TRBJ2-1|TRBV6-6|TRBD2|-
CASSLNILTSGSSYNEQFF
TGTGCCAGCAGTCTAAATATTTTGACTAGCGGAAGCTCCTACAATGAGCAGTTCTTC
>TRBJ2-7|TRBV24-1|TRBD1|-
CATSAPDRGEQYF
TGTGCCACCAGTGCTCCGGACAGGGGCGAGCAGTACTTC
>TRBJ2-6|TRBV28|TRBD1|-
CASSFRLGTVSGANVLTF
TGTGCCAGCAGTTTCAGACTCGGGACAGTCTCTGGGGCCAACGTCCTGACTTTC
>TRBJ1-5|TRBV27|-|few
CASSSTGGNQPQHF
TGTGCCAGCAGCTCTACAGGAGGCAATCAGCCCCAGCATTTT
>TRBJ1-3|TRBV30|-|-
CAWSEGAGNTIYF
TGTGCCTGGAGTGAAGGGGCTGGAAACACCATATATTTT
>TRBJ2-7|TRBV13|TRBD1|-
CASGTRFGFRQGTAPYEQYF
TGTGCCAGCGGAACCAGGTTTGGATTCCGACAGGGTACCGCTCCGTACGAGCAGTACTTC
>TRBJ1-2|TRBV29-1|-|-
CSVAKGDGTMTNPYYGYTF
TGCAGCGTTGCGAAGGGAGACGGGACAATGACAAACCCCTACTATGGCTACACCTTC
>TRBJ1-5|TRBV6-6|TRBD1|-
CASKGQGAQPQHF
TGTGCCAGCAAAGGACAGGGGGCGCAGCCCCAGCATTTT
>TRBJ1-1|TRBV6-5|-|-
CASSYARDNTEAFF
TGTGCCAGCAGTTACGCAAGGGATAACACTGAAGCTTTCTTT
>TRBJ2-1|TRBV5-1|TRBD2|-
CASSPQVPSGSNEQFF
TGCGCCAGCAGCCCGCAAGTCCCTAGCGGGAGCAATGAGCAGTTCTTC
>TRBJ2-3|TRBV27|-|-
CASSPHLDTQYF
TGTGCCAGCAGTCCCCATCTAGATACGCAGTATTTT
>TRBJ2-7|TRBV5-6|-|many
CASSTAQGFYEQYF
TGTGCCAGCAGCACGGCTCAGGGTTTCTACGAGCAGTACTTC
>TRBJ2-7|TRBV29-1|TRBD2|-
CSVAQRGDEQYF
TGCAGCGTAGCGCAGCGGGGTGACGAGCAGTACTTC
>TRBJ2-3|TRBV2|-|-
CASRPTAGTDTQYF
TGTGCCAGCCGACCGACAGCGGGTACAGATACGCAGTATTTT
>TRBJ2-5|TRBV5-4|TRBD2|-
CASSPPGTSGVQETQYF
TGTGCCAGCAGCCCGCCAGGGACTAGCGGTGTACAAGAGACCCAGTACTTC
>TRBJ2-1|TRBV27|TRBD2|once
CASSLLGLAGLSSYNEQFF
TGTGCCAGCAGTTTATTGGGACTAGCGGGACTAAGCTCCTACAATGAGCAGTTCTTC
>TRBJ2-7|TRBV2|TRBD1|few
CASSEDRSSYEQYF
TGTGCCAGCAGTGAGGACAGGAGCTCCTACGAGCAGTACTTC
>TRBJ1-4|TRBV3-1/TRBV3-2|-|-
CASSQDWATNEKLFF
TGTGCCAGCAGCCAAGATTGGGCTACGAATGAAAAACTGTTTTTT
>TRBJ1-2|TRBV5-1|-|-
CASSLTTQRTNYGYTF
TGCGCCAGCAGCTTGACCACCCAGCGAACTAACTATGGCTACACCTTC
>TRBJ2-7|TRBV3-1/TRBV3-2|TRBD1|-
CASSPRDRPYEQYF
TGTGCCAGCAGCCCTCGGGACAGACCCTACGAGCAGTACTTC
>TRBJ2-7|TRBV10-3|TRBD2|-
CAIQTSGVPYEQYF
TGTGCCATCCAGACTAGCGGGGTCCCCTACGAGCAGTACTTC